This TCR beta chain was captured in a study of T cell responses to AZD1222 COVID-19 vaccine. TCRdb's table, derived via immunoSEQ multiplex PCR, lists solely in-frame clones and lacks some. The sample includes about 120,000 clones, approximately 85% of them seen just once. V dropped 0 bases and J dropped 0; count of bases not matched to a gene: 5. There are 16 residues in the CDR3. Germline CDR1 is SGHKS and CDR2 is YYEKEE (reference sequence). The count of this clone is one. The chain combines TRBV5-5 with TRBJ1-1, with 7 bases aligning to TRBD1. Here the sequenced sample was peripheral blood, taken on day 0 of MenACWY control vaccination. The sequence came from an adult in good health. In nucleotides, the CDR3 is TGTGCCAGCAGCTTGGGACAGGGATACATGAACACTGAAGCTTTCTTT. This codes for CASSLGQGYMNTEAFF.